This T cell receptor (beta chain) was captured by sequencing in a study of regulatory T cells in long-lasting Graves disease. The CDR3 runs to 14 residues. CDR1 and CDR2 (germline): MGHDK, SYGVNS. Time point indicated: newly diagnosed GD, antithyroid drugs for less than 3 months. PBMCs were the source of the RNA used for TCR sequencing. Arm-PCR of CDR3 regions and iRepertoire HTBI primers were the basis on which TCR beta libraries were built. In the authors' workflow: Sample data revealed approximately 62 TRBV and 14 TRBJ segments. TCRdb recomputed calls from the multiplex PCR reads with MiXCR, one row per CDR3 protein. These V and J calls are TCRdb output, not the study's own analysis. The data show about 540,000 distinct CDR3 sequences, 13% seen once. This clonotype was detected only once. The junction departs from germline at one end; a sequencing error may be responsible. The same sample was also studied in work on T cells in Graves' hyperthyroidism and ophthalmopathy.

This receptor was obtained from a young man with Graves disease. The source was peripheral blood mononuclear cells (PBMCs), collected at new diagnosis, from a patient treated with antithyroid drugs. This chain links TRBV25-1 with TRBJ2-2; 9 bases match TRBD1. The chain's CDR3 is CASSRTGETGELFF. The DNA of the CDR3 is TGCGCCAGCAGCCGGACAGGGGAGACCGGGGAGCTGTTTTTT. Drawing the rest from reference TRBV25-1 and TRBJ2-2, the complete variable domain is EADIYQTPRYLVIGTGKKITLECSQTMGHDKMYWYQQDPGMELHLIHYSYGVNSTEKGDLSSESTVSRIRTEHFPLTLESARPSHTSQYLCASSRTGETGELFFGEGSRLTVL.